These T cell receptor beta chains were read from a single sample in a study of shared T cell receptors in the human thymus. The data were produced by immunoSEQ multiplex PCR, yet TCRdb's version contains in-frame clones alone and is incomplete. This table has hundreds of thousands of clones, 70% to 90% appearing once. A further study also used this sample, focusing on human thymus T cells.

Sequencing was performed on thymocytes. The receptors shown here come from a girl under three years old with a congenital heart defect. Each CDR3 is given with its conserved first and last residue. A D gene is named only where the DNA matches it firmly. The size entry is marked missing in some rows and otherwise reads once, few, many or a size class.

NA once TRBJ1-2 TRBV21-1 TGTGCCAGCAGCAAAGAATGGTGGGACAGGGTCCCTAACTATGGCTACACCTTC CASSKEWWDRVPNYGYTF
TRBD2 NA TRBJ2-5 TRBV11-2 TGTGCCAGCAGCTTCGTAGCGGGGGGGCCCCCAAAGACCCAGTACTTC CASSFVAGGPPKTQYF
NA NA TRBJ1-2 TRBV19 TGTGCCAGTATGGGAGGGGACGGCTACACCTTC CASMGGDGYTF
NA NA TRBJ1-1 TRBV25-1 TGTGCCAGCAGTGAAAGAGGGTTCACTGAAGCTTTCTTT CASSERGFTEAFF
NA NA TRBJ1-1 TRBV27 TGTGCCAGCAGTTTGACGGAGAGGGCTGAAGCTTTCTTT CASSLTERAEAFF
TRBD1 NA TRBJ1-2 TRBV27 TGTGCCAGCAGTTTAAAGGGGGACAGGGGGCTGGGCGGCTACACCTTC CASSLKGDRGLGGYTF
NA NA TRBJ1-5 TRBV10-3 TGTGCCACCAAGACAGAGAATAGCAATCAGCCCCAGCATTTT CATKTENSNQPQHF
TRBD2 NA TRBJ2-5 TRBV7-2 TGTGCCAGCAGCTGGGTACTAGCGGGGGACCAAGAGACCCAGTACTTC CASSWVLAGDQETQYF
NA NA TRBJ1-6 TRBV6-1 TGTGCCAGCAGTGGGGGGGGGTTTGATAATTCACCCCTCCACTTT CASSGGGFDNSPLHF
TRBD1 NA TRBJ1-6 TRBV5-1 TGCGCCAGCAGCTCGGACAGGGTGGGTTCACCCCTCCACTTT CASSSDRVGSPLHF
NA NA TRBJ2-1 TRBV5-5 TGTGCCAGCAGCTTGGCCGATTACCAGCTGAGGAATGAGCAGTTCTTC CASSLADYQLRNEQFF
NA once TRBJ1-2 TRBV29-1 TGCAGCGTTGAGCCCCAGACACCCCACCGATATGGCTACACCTTC CSVEPQTPHRYGYTF